This TCR beta chain was documented in a study of T cell repertoires in ileal Crohn's disease. Findings of the study overall: Compared with non-smokers, active smokers at surgery showed more clonal expansions. Sorted CD8 T cells held more high-frequency clones than CD4.

The length of the CDR3 is 15 residues. CDR1 and CDR2 from the germline V gene are SGHTA and FQGNSA. V lost 5 bases, J lost 4 bases, and 16 bases lay in between. This clone appeared a single time. The antigen remains undetermined. Some clones are missing from TCRdb's copy, which holds only in-frame ones; the method was immunoSEQ multiplex PCR. The repertoire holds fewer than 5,500 clones, with 80% to 85% as singletons. This TCR derives from an adult with Crohn's disease. Sequenced: ileal tissue. The chain has TRBV7-2 and TRBJ2-3, with a weak D call TRBD2 (6 bases). CDR3 nucleotides: TGTGCCAGCAGCCCAGCTTGGGGGGAGGCAGATACGCAGTATTTT. Amino acid sequence: CASSPAWGEADTQYF.